The present T cell receptor (beta chain) was sequenced within a study of blood T cell repertoires in COVID-19. About the study: The cDNA or gDNA used as material had been derived from T cells, B-cell-depleted T cells, or PBMCs.

Authors' data handling: By means of reference gene primer amplification, nucleated cell counts were estimated. Data came from immunoSEQ multiplex PCR; TCRdb stores just in-frame clones and leaves some out. D and trimming were read from the DNA, whereas the V and J calls and clone size are those reported in that table. The sample has roughly 150,000 clones, about 92% seen once; the top ten hold just under 2%. Seattle's cohort entered during active infection and was followed longitudinally. Material: peripheral blood. The clonotype originates from a woman aged 55-69 years with COVID-19, enrolled during active disease.

The CDR3 is CASSPGFGGYLAFF. CDR3 DNA sequence: TGTGCCAGCTCACCAGGGTTCGGGGGTTACTTAGCTTTCTTT. V gene TRBV18 combines with J gene TRBJ1-1; weak D call: TRBD1 (5 bases). This CDR3 contains 14 residues. The V end lost 2 bases, the J end lost 10 bases, and 17 bases lay between the germline ends. Germline V gene lookup returns CDR1 KGHSH and CDR2 LQKENI.